This T cell receptor (beta chain) originates from a study of patients and donors after allogeneic stem cell transplantation. This CDR3 is 16 amino acids long. Trimming cost V 2 bases and J 5 bases; bases outside gene matches: 8. Germline lookup yields CDR1 LGHNA and CDR2 YSLEER. TCRdb reprocessed the RT-PCR reads via MiXCR and lists one record per CDR3 protein. The sample contains about a million distinct CDR3 sequences, about a sixth of which appear only once. This clonotype was sampled from a human donor who was either an allogeneic HSCT recipient or a stem cell or donor lymphocyte infusion donor (not recorded which). It is not recorded whose cells these are; they may come from a transplant donor. The source material was blood, either unsorted or a sorted T cell fraction (not recorded which). The chain uses TRBV4-3 and TRBJ2-2, with 7 bases that match TRBD2. The CDR3 sequence is CASSQKAAGGTGELFF. The CDR3 DNA reads TGCGCCAGCAGCCAAAAGGCGGCCGGGGGGACCGGGGAGCTGTTTTTT.